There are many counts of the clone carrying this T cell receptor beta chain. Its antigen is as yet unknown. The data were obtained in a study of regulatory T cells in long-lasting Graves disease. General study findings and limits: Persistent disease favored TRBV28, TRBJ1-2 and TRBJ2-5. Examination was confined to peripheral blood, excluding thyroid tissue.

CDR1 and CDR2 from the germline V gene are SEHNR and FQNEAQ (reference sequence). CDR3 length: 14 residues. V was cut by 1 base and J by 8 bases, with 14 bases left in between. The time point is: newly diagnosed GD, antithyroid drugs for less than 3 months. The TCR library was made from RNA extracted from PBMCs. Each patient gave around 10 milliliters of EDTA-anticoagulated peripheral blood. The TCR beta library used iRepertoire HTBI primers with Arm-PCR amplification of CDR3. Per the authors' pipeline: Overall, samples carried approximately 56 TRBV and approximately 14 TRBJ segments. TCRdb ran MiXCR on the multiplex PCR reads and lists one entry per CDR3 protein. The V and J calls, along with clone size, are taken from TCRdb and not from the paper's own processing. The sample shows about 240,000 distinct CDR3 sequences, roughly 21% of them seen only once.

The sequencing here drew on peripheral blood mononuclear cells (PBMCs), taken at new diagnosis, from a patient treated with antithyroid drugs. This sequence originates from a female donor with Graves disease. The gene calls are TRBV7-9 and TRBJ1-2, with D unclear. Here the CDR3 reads CASSLVQASWGYTF. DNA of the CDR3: TGTGCCAGCAGCTTAGTTCAGGCGTCTTGGGGCTACACCTTC.